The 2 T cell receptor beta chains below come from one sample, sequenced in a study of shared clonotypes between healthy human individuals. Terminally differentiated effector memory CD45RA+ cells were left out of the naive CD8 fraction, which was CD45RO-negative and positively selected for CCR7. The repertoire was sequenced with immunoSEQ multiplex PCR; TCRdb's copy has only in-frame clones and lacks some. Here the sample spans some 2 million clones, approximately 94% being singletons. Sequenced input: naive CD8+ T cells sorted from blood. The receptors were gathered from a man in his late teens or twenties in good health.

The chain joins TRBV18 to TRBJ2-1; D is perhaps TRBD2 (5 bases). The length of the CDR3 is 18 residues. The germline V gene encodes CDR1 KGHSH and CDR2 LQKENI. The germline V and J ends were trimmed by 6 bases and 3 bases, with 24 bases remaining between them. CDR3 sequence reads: CASSLAVLTVFNYNEQFF. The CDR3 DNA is TGTGCCAGCTCGCTAGCCGTGCTTACAGTGTTTAACTACAATGAGCAGTTCTTC.

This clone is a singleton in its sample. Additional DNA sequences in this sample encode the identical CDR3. CDR3 in amino acids: CASSSPGGEQYF. DNA for the CDR3: TGTGCCAGCAGTTCCCCGGGGGGGGAGCAGTACTTC. The gene calls are TRBV6-5 and TRBJ2-7; 8 nucleotides align to TRBD2. Germline V gene lookup returns CDR1 MNHEY and CDR2 SVGAGI. Losses at the gene ends were 4 bases for V and 7 bases for J; bases not matched to a gene: 3. The CDR3 loop spans 12 amino acids.